This T cell receptor (beta chain) derives from a study of blood T cell repertoires in COVID-19. Across the whole study: Whether acute or convalescent, the COVID-19 samples came from the United States, Italy and Spain. Sources were T cells, B-cell-depleted T cells, or PBMCs; the material itself was cDNA or gDNA.

While infection was still active, Seattle patients were enrolled and then followed longitudinally. How the authors handled the data: Scientists estimated how many nucleated cells there were by amplifying reference gene primers. Libraries were prepared by immunoSEQ multiplex PCR; TCRdb keeps only in-frame clonotypes and omits some of them. The V and J calls and clone size are taken from that table; D and trimming were inferred from the DNA. The sample includes over 150,000 clones, roughly 88% of them seen just once. The CDR3 has 16 amino acids. Germline assignment: CDR1 MNHEY and CDR2 SVGAGI. Unmatched junction bases numbered 4, after V lost 2 bases and J lost 0 bases.

The sample taken for sequencing was peripheral blood. The chain employs TRBV6-5 and TRBJ1-5; 7 nucleotides agree with TRBD1. This clonotype originated in a man between 60 and 70 years old with COVID-19, enrolled during active disease. The CDR3 coding sequence is TGTGCCAGCAGTTACGGGGGGACAGATAGCAATCAGCCCCAGCATTTT. Translating it yields CASSYGGTDSNQPQHF.